The clone carrying this TCR beta chain was observed at least ten times. Its antigen remains unknown. CDR3 size: 15 residues. The germline gives CDR1 ENHRY, CDR2 SYGVKD. V was pared by 4 bases and J by 2 bases, with 9 bases between. This specimen belongs to a study of blood T cells in healthy people across ages. Overall study findings and caveats: Greater diversity and more naive CD4+ cells were seen in long-lived donors than in aged donors. Expanded clonotype changes were possibly confounded by unknown donor CMV status.

Then a second PCR, running roughly 7 to 11 cycles, was carried out with a sample-barcoded 5' primer and a J-beta primer mix. The authors tagged each cDNA molecule using a template-switch adaptor with 12 random nucleotides. TCRdb re-derived calls from the 5' RACE reads in MiXCR, one entry per CDR3 protein. The sample lists 650,000 to 1,000,000 distinct CDR3 sequences; about 37% were seen once. V is TRBV10-3 and J is TRBJ2-6; D remains ambiguous. Sequencing was performed on blood. The sequence derives from a man in his late teens or twenties in good health. Here the CDR3 DNA reads TGTGCCATCAGTGCTACAGATACTGGGGCCAACGTCCTGACTTTC. Protein product: CAISATDTGANVLTF.